This section outlines one T cell receptor (beta chain) sequence together with its context. The data stem from a study of Ad26.COV2.S vaccination and SARS-CoV-2 variants. The CDR3 runs 13 residues. V was shortened by 5 bases and J by 3 bases, with 10 bases between the two germline ends. Germline CDR1 reads MNHEY; CDR2 reads SMNVEV (reference sequence). Profiled with immunoSEQ multiplex PCR; TCRdb holds only in-frame clones, not every one. The sample consists of roughly 350,000 clones, approximately 90% of them appearing once. Treatment reported: approximately 18 received Ad26.COV2.S at low or high dose, single or two shots; 5 received placebo; per-sample allocation not given. The samples date from day 63 after the first vaccine or placebo injection.

This chain joins TRBV27 and TRBJ2-5; TRBD2 is a possible D gene (6 bases). This TCR was sampled from a person between 18 and 65 years old who received the Ad26.COV2.S COVID-19 vaccine or a placebo. This sample comprised peripheral blood, obtained in a trial of Ad26.COV2.S vaccine versus placebo. CDR3 protein: CASSGGLKETQYF. The CDR3 nucleotides are TGTGCCAGCAGTGGAGGGCTGAAAGAGACCCAGTACTTC.